This T cell receptor beta chain came from a study of cytomegalovirus exposure and HLA in healthy donors. General study findings and limits: There were some public TCRs occurring in many donors, but most TCR sequences were rare. It was reportedly the case that the classifier diagnosed cytomegalovirus status with high specificity and sensitivity. Beyond CMV serostatus, there was no information to go on about immune exposure. Investigators reported more than 150 TCR beta chains as tied to cytomegalovirus.

The V gene end was trimmed by 0 bases and the J gene end by 4 bases; junction bases not matched to a gene: 9. The CDR3 length is 16 residues. Per the germline V gene, CDR1 is SGHTA and CDR2 is FQGNSA. The PCR used 60 Vbeta and 13 Jbeta primers. TCRdb's table, derived via immunoSEQ multiplex PCR, lists solely in-frame clones and lacks some. The sample records more than 150,000 clones, around 80% being singletons. Of note for this clone: The antigen is not known.

The sample taken for sequencing was PBMCs. The chain recombines TRBV7-2 with TRBJ2-7, with 7 bases matching TRBD1. The source is a middle-aged woman in good health and CMV-seropositive. The CDR3 nucleotides read TGTGCCAGCAGCTTAGCTTGGGACAGATACCAATACGAGCAGTACTTC. This gives the protein CASSLAWDRYQYEQYF.